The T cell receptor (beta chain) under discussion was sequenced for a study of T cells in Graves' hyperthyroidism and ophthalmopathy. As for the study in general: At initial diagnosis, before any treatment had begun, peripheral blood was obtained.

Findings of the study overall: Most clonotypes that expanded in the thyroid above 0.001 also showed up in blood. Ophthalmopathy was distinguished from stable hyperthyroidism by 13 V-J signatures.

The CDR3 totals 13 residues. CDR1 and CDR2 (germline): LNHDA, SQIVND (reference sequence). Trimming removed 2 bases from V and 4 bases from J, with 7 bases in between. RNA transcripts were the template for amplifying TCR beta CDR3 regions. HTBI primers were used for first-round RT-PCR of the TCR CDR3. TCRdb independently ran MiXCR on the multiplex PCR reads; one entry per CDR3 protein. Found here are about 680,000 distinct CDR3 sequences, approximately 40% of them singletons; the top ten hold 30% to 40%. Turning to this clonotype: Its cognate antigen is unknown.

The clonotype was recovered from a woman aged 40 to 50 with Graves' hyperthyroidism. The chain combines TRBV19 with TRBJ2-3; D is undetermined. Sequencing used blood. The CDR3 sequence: CASSITASDTQYF. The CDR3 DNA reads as TGTGCCAGTAGTATAACAGCCTCAGATACGCAGTATTTT.